This T cell receptor (beta chain) was identified during a study of T cells after yellow fever vaccination (dated by TCRdb to about 2019). About the investigation overall: The SMART-Seq v4 Ultra Low Input RNA kit was used to prepare libraries from fractions with low cell numbers. Two healthy male donors made up the cohort, one aged 18 to 29 years and the other aged 30 to 39 years. Bulk TCR alpha and beta repertoires were sequenced longitudinally to track T-cell clones before and after primary and booster YFV17D yellow fever vaccination. Blood was drawn at multiple timepoints before and after primary and secondary immunization, with bulk PBMC replicates and cell subsets isolated.

Sequenced using an Illumina NovaSeq 6000. Synthesis of TCR cDNA relied on 5'RACE template switching, a step that introduced a universal primer site along with unique molecular identifiers. Priming of cDNA synthesis was performed from both the TCR alpha and TCR beta constant segments. Two PCR steps were used to amplify libraries, with sample barcodes and sequencing adapters being added in the second step. Sequencing of libraries was performed on Illumina HiSeq 2500 (2x100 bp) or NovaSeq (2x150 bp). For the original study's pipeline: MIGEC handled demultiplexing of reads and collapsing into UMI consensus sequences, while MiXCR performed V(D)J alignment. Vaccine-responding clonotypes were defined with edgeR using replicate PBMC samples, requiring FDR below 0.01 and a log2 fold change above 5 up to day 15. CD4 or CD8 identity was assigned to each bulk clonotype according to whether the clonotype was present at higher abundance in the sequenced CD4 repertoire or the sequenced CD8 repertoire. In TCRdb, the public reads were trimmed at Q25 with fastp and aligned with MiXCR, with productive beta chains retained. Identical CDR3 proteins give one entry, which carries the most common genes and DNA. TCRdb's processing, not the study's, gives the V and J calls here. The sample table records hundreds of thousands of distinct CDR3 sequences; roughly a sixth of these occur just once. The ten largest make up 15% to 20% of the sample.

What the study reported, not specific to this receptor: After the booster, most clones that had expanded after primary vaccination were detected again (around 97% of CD4 and more than 85% of CD8), suggesting broad maintenance of memory. Computational filtering was needed because FACS-sorted repertoires could contain abundant contaminating clonotypes from the bulk population. A small fraction of clonotypes showed up in both the CD4 and CD8 compartments, probably as a result of convergent recombination. Compared with the primary T-cell response, the secondary T-cell response was weaker but faster, peaking on day 5 rather than day 15. Because only a couple of donors were included in the study, the extent to which the findings can be generalized is limited.

In light of the paper, this sample's treatment or condition label describes: live attenuated yellow fever vaccine strain. Two biological replicates of bulk PBMCs were collected at each blood-draw timepoint. PBMCs were isolated from peripheral blood using a standard Ficoll-Paque protocol. TriZol was used to extract RNA from bulk PBMCs, from CD4 and CD8 fractions, and from dextramer-positive and dextramer-negative fractions. V loses 4 bases, J loses 0 bases, and the germline ends lie 15 bases apart. Including cysteine and phenylalanine, the CDR3 has 17 amino acids. CDR3 DNA is the only sequence kept; it has 51 bases, read in frame from the first base. Sequences MGHRA (CDR1) and YSYEKL (CDR2) are obtained from the germline V gene. This clonotype was seen only a few times. Its antigen remains undetermined. No base-level quality is on record; no much larger clone is a single base apart.

The sample here was PBMCs, taken before the yellow fever booster vaccination. The clonotype comes from a man younger than 35 who received the YFV17D yellow fever vaccine. The chain links TRBV4-1 with TRBJ1-4, and the D gene may be TRBD1, 6 bases matching. The CDR3 protein is CASSRGPLDATNEKLFF. The DNA sequence follows: TGCGCCAGCAGCCGGGGGCCACTCGACGCAACTAATGAAAAACTGTTTTTT.